The 21 T cell receptor beta chains below come from one sample, sequenced in a study of CD8 T cells in Susac syndrome. Random hexamers were used to reverse transcribe the RNA input (about 0.5 to 1 ug). TCRdb redid the calling of the immunoSEQ multiplex PCR reads with MiXCR, one entry per CDR3 protein. The sample carries about 200,000 distinct CDR3 sequences, 95% recorded once. The sequencing sample was made of CD4+ T cells from PBMCs. These receptors originate from a human donor in good health.

The V gene is TRBV29-1, the J gene TRBJ2-1, with D possibly TRBD1 on 5 matching bases. The CDR3 loop spans 12 amino acids. Germline CDR1 SQVTM, CDR2 ANQGSEA. Trimming stripped 7 bases from V and 5 bases from J, with 12 bases between. The CDR3 nucleotides read TGCAGCGACAGACAGACAAACAATGAGCAGTTCTTC. As protein: CSDRQTNNEQFF.

This chain connects TRBV5-6 to TRBJ2-5; D is perhaps TRBD2 (5 bases). V dropped 4 bases and J dropped 5 bases, with 18 bases sitting between them. Germline-derived CDR1 and CDR2 are SGHDT and YYEEEE. The CDR3 has 15 amino acids. The DNA of the CDR3 is TGTGCCAGCAGCCTAAGAAAAGGGATAGCGGAGACCCAGTACTTC. Its protein product is CASSLRKGIAETQYF.

The chain has TRBV7-2 and TRBJ2-3; D is unresolved. This CDR3 spans 16 amino acids. The V end was cut by 1 base, the J end by 4 bases, with 15 bases between. Germline V lookup: CDR1 SGHTA, CDR2 FQGNSA. The CDR3 reads CASSLVNPLNSDTQYF. DNA for the CDR3: TGTGCCAGCAGCTTAGTAAACCCGCTCAATTCAGATACGCAGTATTTT.

This chain links TRBV15 with TRBJ2-3; a possible D gene is TRBD2 (6 bases). V lost 11 bases to trimming and J lost 0 bases, with 15 bases between them. Per germline, CDR1 LNHNV and CDR2 YYDKDF (reference sequence). This CDR3 spans 14 amino acids. CDR3 sequence reads: CASSGGESTDTQYF. DNA of the CDR3: TGTGCCTCTTCGGGCGGGGAGAGCACAGATACGCAGTATTTT. Full variable domain (rest looked up from reference TRBV15 and TRBJ2-3): DAMVIQNPRYQVTQFGKPVTLSCSQTLNHNVMYWYQQKSSQAPKLLFHYYDKDFNNEADTPDNFQSRRPNTSFCFLDIRSPGLGDTAMYLCASSGGESTDTQYFGPGTRLTVL.

This sequence joins TRBV7-2 and TRBJ1-5, with no clear D. Deletions cut 5 bases from V and 4 bases from J, with 18 bases between. Per the germline V gene, CDR1 is SGHTA and CDR2 is FQGNSA. The CDR3 consists of 16 residues. In nucleotides, the CDR3 is TGTGCCAGCAGCCCCCTTATGGGAAGTCTAAATCAGCCCCAGCATTTT. Translated: CASSPLMGSLNQPQHF.

The J gene is TRBJ2-1, the V gene TRBV29-1; no definite D call. The CDR3 spans 9 residues. Trimming removed 3 bases from V and 10 bases from J, with 4 bases in between. Germline-derived CDR1 and CDR2 are SQVTM and ANQGSEA. This chain's CDR3 is CSVDTEQFF. The CDR3 DNA is TGCAGCGTTGACACGGAGCAGTTCTTC.

The chain joins TRBV28 to TRBJ1-1; perhaps TRBD1 as D (5 bases). The CDR3 consists of 15 residues. Trimming removed 6 bases at V and 4 bases at J, with 18 bases between. From germline, CDR1 is MDHEN and CDR2 SYDVKM. The CDR3 loop reads CASSPPSRGFTEAFF. CDR3 DNA: TGTGCCAGCAGCCCGCCCTCCCGGGGGTTCACTGAAGCTTTCTTT. Filled out from reference TRBV28 and TRBJ1-1, the complete variable domain reads DVKVTQSSRYLVKRTGEKVFLECVQDMDHENMFWYRQDPGLGLRLIYFSYDVKMKEKGDIPEGYSVSREKKERFSLILESASTNQTSMYLCASSPPSRGFTEAFFGQGTRLTVV.

The chain is built from TRBV7-9 and TRBJ1-5; D gene unclear. Germline CDR1 SEHNR, CDR2 FQNEAQ (reference sequence). The CDR3 has 13 amino acids. The V end was cut by 4 bases, the J end by 7 bases, with 11 bases between. CDR3: CASSYSTSQPQHF. CDR3 nucleotides: TGTGCCAGCAGCTATTCCACTTCCCAGCCCCAGCATTTT.

The V call is TRBV16, the J call TRBJ2-1, with D hard to call. Germline CDR1 reads KGHSY; CDR2 reads FQNENV. Trimming pared 2 bases from V and 9 bases from J, leaving 11 bases between. This CDR3 contains 13 residues. This CDR3 reads CASSQATVSEQFF. Here the CDR3 DNA reads TGTGCCAGCAGCCAAGCCACAGTAAGTGAGCAGTTCTTC.

This clonotype was seen a single time. The rearrangement joins TRBV30 to TRBJ2-5; 10 bases align to TRBD1. V lost 1 base and J lost 5; bases outside the gene matches: 7. Per germline, CDR1 GTSNPN and CDR2 SVGIG (reference sequence). The CDR3 is 15 amino acids. The CDR3 sequence is CAWSGQGAIEETQYF. As DNA, the CDR3 is TGTGCCTGGAGTGGACAGGGGGCGATTGAGGAGACCCAGTACTTC.

The CDR3 sequence is CASSSRGQGLNTEAFF. CDR3 nucleotides: TGTGCCAGCAGCAGCCGGGGACAGGGGTTGAACACTGAAGCTTTCTTT. The rearrangement uses TRBV7-9 and TRBJ1-1, with 10 bases matching TRBD1. With V trimmed by 5 bases and J by 0 bases, 6 bases remained unmatched. CDR3 length: 16 residues. The germline V gene encodes CDR1 SEHNR and CDR2 FQNEAQ (reference sequence). The complete variable domain, with remaining parts taken from reference TRBV7-9 and TRBJ1-1, reads DTGVSQNPRHKITKRGQNVTFRCDPISEHNRLYWYRQTLGQGPEFLTYFQNEAQLEKSRLLSDRFSAERPKGSFSTLEIQRTEQGDSAMYLCASSSRGQGLNTEAFFGQGTRLTVV.

The gene calls are TRBV27 and TRBJ1-6, with D unresolved. Germline CDR1 and CDR2: MNHEY and SMNVEV (reference sequence). The CDR3 consists of 14 residues. Trimming pared 4 bases from V and 6 bases from J, leaving 10 bases between. CDR3 DNA sequence: TGTGCCAGCAGTTCTCAGTGGATTAATTCACCCCTCCACTTT. It specifies CASSSQWINSPLHF.

The chain recombines TRBV20-1 with TRBJ2-5; D is unclear. The V gene's germline CDR1 is DFQATT and CDR2 SNEGSKA (reference sequence). The CDR3 extends over 12 amino acids. Trimming pared 6 bases from V and 3 bases from J, leaving 11 bases between. DNA for the CDR3: TGCAGTGCGCGTCTTCTAGAAGAGACCCAGTACTTC. Amino acids: CSARLLEETQYF.

V is TRBV19 and J is TRBJ1-1, with D perhaps TRBD1 (5 bases). The CDR3 has 15 residues. Germline CDR1 is LNHDA and CDR2 is SQIVND (reference sequence). V lost 1 base to trimming and J lost 0 bases, with 9 bases between them. DNA of the CDR3: TGTGCCAGTAGTATAGCCAGGGCCATGAACACTGAAGCTTTCTTT. Amino acids: CASSIARAMNTEAFF.

This chain links TRBV29-1 with TRBJ2-2, with D unclear. V was trimmed by 8 bases and J by 3 bases, leaving 13 bases between them. The CDR3 length is 13 residues. Germline V gene sequence: CDR1 SQVTM, CDR2 ANQGSEA. CDR3 region: CSTERWDTGELFF. The CDR3 DNA is TGCAGCACCGAGAGGTGGGACACCGGGGAGCTGTTTTTT.

The chain carries TRBV20-1 and TRBJ1-2, with D maybe TRBD1 (5 bases). The CDR3 is 14 amino acids. Germline V gives CDR1 DFQATT, CDR2 SNEGSKA (reference sequence). Trimming left V 3 bases short and J 3 bases short, with 14 bases between. DNA for the CDR3: TGCAGTGCTAGCGAAACCCGCAGGGACTATGGCTACACCTTC. The encoded protein is CSASETRRDYGYTF.

This sequence joins TRBV15 and TRBJ2-3, with TRBD1 matching over 11 bases. Looked up from germline, CDR1 is LNHNV and CDR2 is YYDKDF (reference sequence). V gave up 6 bases and J gave up 4 bases; unmatched junction bases: 6. The CDR3 sequence is 15 residues long. The CDR3 reads CATREPGQGADTQYF. As DNA, the CDR3 is TGTGCCACCAGGGAGCCGGGACAGGGGGCAGATACGCAGTATTTT.

The chain uses TRBV7-2 and TRBJ2-3; possible D gene TRBD2, 5 bases. Per germline, CDR1 SGHTA and CDR2 FQGNSA. Trimming left V 3 bases short and J 0 bases short, with 19 bases between. The CDR3 length is 18 residues. CDR3 amino acids: CASSLGRASSTSTDTQYF. DNA for the CDR3: TGTGCCAGCAGCTTGGGCCGGGCTAGCAGCACTAGCACAGATACGCAGTATTTT.

J is TRBJ2-6 and V is TRBV20-1, with D perhaps matching TRBD1 (5 bases). This CDR3 is built from 14 residues. Trimming removed 1 base from V and 4 bases from J, with 8 bases in between. Germline V lookup: CDR1 DFQATT, CDR2 SNEGSKA (reference sequence). CDR3 in amino acids: CSARAGSGANVLTF. The CDR3 DNA is TGCAGTGCTAGAGCAGGGTCCGGGGCCAACGTCCTGACTTTC.

This rearrangement joins TRBV27 to TRBJ2-1; 7 positions match TRBD2. The J segment lost 1 base and the V segment lost 7 bases, leaving 7 bases of the junction unmatched. The length of the CDR3 is 15 residues. Germline V lookup: CDR1 MNHEY, CDR2 SMNVEV (reference sequence). The CDR3 loop is CASKARGDSYNEQFF. CDR3 nucleotides: TGTGCCAGCAAGGCCCGGGGGGATTCCTACAATGAGCAGTTCTTC.

V gene TRBV6-1 combines with J gene TRBJ1-2; D not resolved. The CDR3 consists of 16 residues. Trimming removed 5 bases from V and 4 bases from J, with 20 bases in between. CDR1 and CDR2 (germline): MNHNS, SASEGT. The DNA for the CDR3 is TGTGCCAGCAGTCTCCGGTTCCCGCTCGGTAGCTATGGCTACACCTTC. Its translation: CASSLRFPLGSYGYTF.